This TCR beta chain came from a study of blood T cell repertoires in COVID-19. This clone was detected once. The assay was immunoSEQ multiplex PCR, and TCRdb's table has in-frame clones only and misses some. There are roughly 160,000 clones in the sample; about four fifths occur only once, and around 8% lies in the top ten. CDR1 SGHRS and CDR2 YFSETQ come from the germline V gene. The CDR3 totals 15 residues. V trimming: 5 bases; J trimming: 8 bases; junction bases outside the gene matches: 6. V is TRBV5-1 and J is TRBJ1-6; TRBD1 agrees at 11 bases. This sequence was found in a woman aged 55-75 years with COVID-19, enrolled during active disease. The specimen sequenced was peripheral blood. The CDR3 sequence: CASREGQGGHSPLHF. CDR3 bases: TGCGCCAGCAGGGAGGGACAGGGGGGACATTCACCCCTCCACTTT.